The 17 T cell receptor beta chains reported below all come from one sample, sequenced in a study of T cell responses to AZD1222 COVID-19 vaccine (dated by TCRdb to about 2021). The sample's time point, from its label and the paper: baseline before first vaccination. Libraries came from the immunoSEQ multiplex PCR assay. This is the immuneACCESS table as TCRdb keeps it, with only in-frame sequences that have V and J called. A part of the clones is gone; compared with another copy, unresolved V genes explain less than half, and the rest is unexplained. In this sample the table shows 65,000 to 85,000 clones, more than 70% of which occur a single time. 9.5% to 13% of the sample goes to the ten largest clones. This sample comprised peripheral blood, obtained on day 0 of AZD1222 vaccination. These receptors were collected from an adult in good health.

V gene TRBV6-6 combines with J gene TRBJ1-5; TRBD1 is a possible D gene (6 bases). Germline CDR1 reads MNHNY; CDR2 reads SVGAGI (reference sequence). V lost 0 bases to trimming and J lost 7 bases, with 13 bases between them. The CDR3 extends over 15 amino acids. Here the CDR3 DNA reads TGTGCCAGCAGTTACTCGAAACAGGGAGGACAGCCCCAGCATTTT. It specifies CASSYSKQGGQPQHF.

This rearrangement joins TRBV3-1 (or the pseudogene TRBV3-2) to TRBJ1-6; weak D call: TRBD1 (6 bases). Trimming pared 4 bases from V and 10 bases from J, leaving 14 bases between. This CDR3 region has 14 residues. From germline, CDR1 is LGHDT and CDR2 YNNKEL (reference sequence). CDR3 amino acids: CASSRWGRGSPLHF. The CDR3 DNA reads TGTGCCAGCAGCCGGTGGGGCAGGGGCTCACCCCTCCACTTT.

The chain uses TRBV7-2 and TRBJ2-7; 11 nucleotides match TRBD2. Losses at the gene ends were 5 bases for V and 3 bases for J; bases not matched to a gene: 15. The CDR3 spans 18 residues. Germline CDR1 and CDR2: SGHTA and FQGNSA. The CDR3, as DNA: TGTGCCAGCAGCCTCACCCCCTATAGCGGGGGGGAGTTCTACGAGCAGTACGTC. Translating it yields CASSLTPYSGGEFYEQYV.

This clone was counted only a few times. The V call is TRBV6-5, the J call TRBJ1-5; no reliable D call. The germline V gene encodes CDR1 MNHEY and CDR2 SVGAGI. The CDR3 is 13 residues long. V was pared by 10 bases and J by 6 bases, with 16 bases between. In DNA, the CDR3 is TGTGCCATCCAATCCAGGACTCTTCAGCCCCAGCATTTT. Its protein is CAIQSRTLQPQHF.

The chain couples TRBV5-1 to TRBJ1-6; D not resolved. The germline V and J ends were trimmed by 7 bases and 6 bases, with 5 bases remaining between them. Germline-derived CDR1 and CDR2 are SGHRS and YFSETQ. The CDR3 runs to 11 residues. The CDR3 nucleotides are TGCGCCAGCTTGTTTAATTCACCCCTCCACTTT. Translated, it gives CASLFNSPLHF. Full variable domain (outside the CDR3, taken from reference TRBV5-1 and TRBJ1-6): KAGVTQTPRYLIKTRGQQVTLSCSPISGHRSVSWYQQTPGQGLQFLFEYFSETQRNKGNFPGRFSGRQFSNSRSEMNVSTLELGDSALYLCASLFNSPLHFGNGTRLTVT.

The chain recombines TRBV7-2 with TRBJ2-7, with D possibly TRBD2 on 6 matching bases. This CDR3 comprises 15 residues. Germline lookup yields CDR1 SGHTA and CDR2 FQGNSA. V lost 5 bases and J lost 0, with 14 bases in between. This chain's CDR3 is CASSPRAGRSYEQYF. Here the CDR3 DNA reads TGTGCCAGCAGCCCCAGGGCGGGGCGCTCCTACGAGCAGTACTTC.

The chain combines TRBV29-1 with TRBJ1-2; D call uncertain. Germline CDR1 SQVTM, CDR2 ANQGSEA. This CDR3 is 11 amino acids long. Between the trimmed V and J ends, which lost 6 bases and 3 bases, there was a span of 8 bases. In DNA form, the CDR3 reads TGCAGCGTCCCCATCGACTATGGCTACACCTTC. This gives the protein CSVPIDYGYTF.

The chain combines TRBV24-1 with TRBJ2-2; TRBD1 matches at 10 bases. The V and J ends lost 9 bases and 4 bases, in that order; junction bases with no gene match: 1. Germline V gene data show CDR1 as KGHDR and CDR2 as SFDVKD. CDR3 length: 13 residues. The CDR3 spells CATGQGGTGELFF. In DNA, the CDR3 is TGTGCCACCGGACAGGGGGGCACCGGGGAGCTGTTTTTT.

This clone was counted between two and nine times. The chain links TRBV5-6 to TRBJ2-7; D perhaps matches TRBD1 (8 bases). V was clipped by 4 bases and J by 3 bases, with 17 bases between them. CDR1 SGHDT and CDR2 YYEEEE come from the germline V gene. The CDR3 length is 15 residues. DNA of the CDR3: TGTGCCAGCAGCGAAGTACAGGGGGGGCTCTACGAGCAGTACTTC. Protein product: CASSEVQGGLYEQYF.

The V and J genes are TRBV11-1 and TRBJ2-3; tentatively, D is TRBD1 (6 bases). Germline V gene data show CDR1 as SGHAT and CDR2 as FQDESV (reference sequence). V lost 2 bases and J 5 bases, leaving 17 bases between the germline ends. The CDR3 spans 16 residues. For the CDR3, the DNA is TGTGCCAGCAGCTTATCCGGGACACGGGCCGGAGATACGCAGTATTTT. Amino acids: CASSLSGTRAGDTQYF.

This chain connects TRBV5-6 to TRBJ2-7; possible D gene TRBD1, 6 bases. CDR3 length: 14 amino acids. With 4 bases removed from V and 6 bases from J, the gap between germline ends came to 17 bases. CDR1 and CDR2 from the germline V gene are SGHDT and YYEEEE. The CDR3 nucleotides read TGTGCCAGCAGCCCCATGAGGACAGAAACCGAGCAGTACGTC. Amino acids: CASSPMRTETEQYV.

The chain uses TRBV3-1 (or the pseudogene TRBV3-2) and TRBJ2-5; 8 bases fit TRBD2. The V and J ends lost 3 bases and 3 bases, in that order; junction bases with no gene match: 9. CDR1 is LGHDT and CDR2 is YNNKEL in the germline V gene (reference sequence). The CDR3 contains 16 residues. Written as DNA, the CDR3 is TGTGCCAGCAGCCAGTGGGAAGCGGGAGTGAAAGAGACCCAGTACTTC. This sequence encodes CASSQWEAGVKETQYF.

CDR3 residues: CAWSTGTGYNEQFF. The CDR3 bases are TGTGCCTGGAGTACCGGGACAGGGTACAATGAGCAGTTCTTC. The gene calls are TRBV30 and TRBJ2-1; 9 bases line up with TRBD1. The CDR3 length is 14 residues. V lost 2 bases and J lost 4; bases outside the gene matches: 3. Germline V gives CDR1 GTSNPN, CDR2 SVGIG (reference sequence).

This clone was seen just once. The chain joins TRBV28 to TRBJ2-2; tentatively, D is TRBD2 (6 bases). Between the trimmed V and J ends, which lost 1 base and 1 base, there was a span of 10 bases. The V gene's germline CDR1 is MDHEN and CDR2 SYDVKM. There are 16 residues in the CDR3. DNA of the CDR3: TGTGCCAGCAGTTTATCTGCGGGGAGGAACACCGGGGAGCTGTTTTTT. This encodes CASSLSAGRNTGELFF.

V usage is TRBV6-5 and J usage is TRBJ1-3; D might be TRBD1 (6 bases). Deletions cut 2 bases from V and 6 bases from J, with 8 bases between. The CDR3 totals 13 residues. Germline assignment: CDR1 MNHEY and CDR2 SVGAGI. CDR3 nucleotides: TGTGCCAGCAGTTACGACAGGACAAACACCATATATTTT. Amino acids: CASSYDRTNTIYF.

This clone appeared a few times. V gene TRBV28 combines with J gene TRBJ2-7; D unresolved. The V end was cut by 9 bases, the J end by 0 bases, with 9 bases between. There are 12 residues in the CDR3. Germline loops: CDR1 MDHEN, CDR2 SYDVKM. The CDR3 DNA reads TGTGCCAGTGGGCAGAACTCCTACGAGCAGTACTTC. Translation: CASGQNSYEQYF.

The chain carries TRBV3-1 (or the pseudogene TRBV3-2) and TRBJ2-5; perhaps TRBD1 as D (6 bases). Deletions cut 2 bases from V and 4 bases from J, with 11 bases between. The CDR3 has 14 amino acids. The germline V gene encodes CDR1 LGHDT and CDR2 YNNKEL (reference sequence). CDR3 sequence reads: CASSQQGITETQYF. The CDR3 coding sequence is TGTGCCAGCAGCCAACAGGGGATTACAGAGACCCAGTACTTC.